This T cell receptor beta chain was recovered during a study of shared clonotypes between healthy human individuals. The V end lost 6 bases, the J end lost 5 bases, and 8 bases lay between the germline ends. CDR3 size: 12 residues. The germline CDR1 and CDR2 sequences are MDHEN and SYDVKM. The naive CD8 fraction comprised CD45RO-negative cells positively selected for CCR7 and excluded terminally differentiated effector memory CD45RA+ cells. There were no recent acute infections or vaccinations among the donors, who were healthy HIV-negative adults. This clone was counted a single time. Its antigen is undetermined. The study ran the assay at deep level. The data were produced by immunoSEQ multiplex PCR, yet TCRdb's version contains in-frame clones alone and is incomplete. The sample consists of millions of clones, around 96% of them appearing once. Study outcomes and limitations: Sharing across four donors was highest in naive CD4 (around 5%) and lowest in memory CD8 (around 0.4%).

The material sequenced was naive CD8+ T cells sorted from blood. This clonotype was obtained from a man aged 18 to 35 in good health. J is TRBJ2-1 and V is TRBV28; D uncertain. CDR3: CASRPQDNEQFF. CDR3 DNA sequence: TGTGCCAGCAGGCCTCAGGACAATGAGCAGTTCTTC.